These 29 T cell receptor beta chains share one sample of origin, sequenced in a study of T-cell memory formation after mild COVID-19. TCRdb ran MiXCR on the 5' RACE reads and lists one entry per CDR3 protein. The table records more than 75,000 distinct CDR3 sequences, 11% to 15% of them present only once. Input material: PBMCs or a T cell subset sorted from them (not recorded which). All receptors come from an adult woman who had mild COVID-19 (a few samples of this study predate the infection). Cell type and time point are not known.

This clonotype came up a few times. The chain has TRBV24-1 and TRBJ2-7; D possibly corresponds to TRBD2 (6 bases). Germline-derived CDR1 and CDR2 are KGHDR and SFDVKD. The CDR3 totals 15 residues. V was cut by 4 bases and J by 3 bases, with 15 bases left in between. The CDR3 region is CATSDTRESRYEQYF. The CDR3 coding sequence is TGTGCCACCAGTGACACCCGGGAGTCCCGCTACGAGCAGTACTTC.

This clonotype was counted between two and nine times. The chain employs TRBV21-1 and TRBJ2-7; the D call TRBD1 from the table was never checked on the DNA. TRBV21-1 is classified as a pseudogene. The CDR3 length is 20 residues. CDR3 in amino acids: CASSTERKRDRLSPAYEQYF. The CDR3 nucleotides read TGTGCCAGCAGCACGGAAAGGAAGAGGGACAGGCTTTCCCCCGCCTACGAGCAGTACTTC.

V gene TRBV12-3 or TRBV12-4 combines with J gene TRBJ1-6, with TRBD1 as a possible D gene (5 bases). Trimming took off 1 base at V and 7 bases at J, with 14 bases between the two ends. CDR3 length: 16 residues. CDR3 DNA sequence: TGTGCCAGCAGTTTAGGTACGGACAACCTGAATTCACCCCTCCACTTT. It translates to CASSLGTDNLNSPLHF.

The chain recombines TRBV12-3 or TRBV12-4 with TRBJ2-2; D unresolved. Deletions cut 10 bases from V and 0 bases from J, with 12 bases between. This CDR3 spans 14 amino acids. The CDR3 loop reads CATERTANTGELFF. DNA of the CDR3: TGTGCCACCGAGCGTACCGCGAACACCGGGGAGCTGTTTTTT.

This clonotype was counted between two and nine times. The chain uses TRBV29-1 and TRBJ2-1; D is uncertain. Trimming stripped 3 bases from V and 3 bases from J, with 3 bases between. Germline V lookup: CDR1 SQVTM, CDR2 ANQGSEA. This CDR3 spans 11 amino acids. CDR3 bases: TGCAGCGTTGAGTTCTACAATGAGCAGTTCTTC. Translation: CSVEFYNEQFF.

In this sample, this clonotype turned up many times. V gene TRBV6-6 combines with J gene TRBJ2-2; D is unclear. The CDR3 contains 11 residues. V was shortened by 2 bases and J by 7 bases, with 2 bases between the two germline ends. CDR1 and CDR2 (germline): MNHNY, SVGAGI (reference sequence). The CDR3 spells CASSYDGELFF. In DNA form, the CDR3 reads TGTGCCAGCAGTTACGACGGGGAGCTGTTTTTT.

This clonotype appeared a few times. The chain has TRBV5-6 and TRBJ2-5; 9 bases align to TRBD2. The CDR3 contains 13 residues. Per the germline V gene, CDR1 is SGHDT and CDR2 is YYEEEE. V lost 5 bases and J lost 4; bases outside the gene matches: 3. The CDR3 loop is CASSMGLAETQYF. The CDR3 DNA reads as TGTGCCAGCAGTATGGGACTAGCAGAGACCCAGTACTTC.

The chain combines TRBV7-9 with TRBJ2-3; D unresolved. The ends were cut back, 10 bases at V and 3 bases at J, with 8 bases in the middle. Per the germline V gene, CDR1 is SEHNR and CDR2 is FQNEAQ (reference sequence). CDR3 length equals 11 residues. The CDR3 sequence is CATEETDTQYF. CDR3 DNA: TGTGCCACTGAAGAAACAGATACGCAGTATTTT.

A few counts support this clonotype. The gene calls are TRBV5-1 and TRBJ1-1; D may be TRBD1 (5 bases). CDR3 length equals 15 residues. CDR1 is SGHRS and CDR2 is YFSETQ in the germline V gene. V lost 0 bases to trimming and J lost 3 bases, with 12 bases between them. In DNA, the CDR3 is TGCGCCAGCAGCTTGGAGGGACTTGGGGACACTGAAGCTTTCTTT. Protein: CASSLEGLGDTEAFF.

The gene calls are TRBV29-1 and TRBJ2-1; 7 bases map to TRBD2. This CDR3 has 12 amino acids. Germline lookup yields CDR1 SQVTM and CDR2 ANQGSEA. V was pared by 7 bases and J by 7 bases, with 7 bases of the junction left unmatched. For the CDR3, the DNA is TGCAGCGGGGGGGGTAGTGGGAATGAGCAGTTCTTC. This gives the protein CSGGGSGNEQFF.

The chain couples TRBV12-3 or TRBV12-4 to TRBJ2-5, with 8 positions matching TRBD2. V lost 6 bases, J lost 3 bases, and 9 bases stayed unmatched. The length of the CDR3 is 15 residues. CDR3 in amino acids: CASSPPGAGEETQYF. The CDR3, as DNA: TGTGCCAGCAGCCCACCCGGAGCGGGGGAAGAGACCCAGTACTTC.

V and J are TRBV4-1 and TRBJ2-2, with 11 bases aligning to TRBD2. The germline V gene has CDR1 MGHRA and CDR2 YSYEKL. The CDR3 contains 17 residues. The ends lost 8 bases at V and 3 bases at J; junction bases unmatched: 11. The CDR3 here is CASSRLAGGLDTGELFF. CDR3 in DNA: TGCGCCAGCTCGAGGCTAGCGGGGGGATTGGACACCGGGGAGCTGTTTTTT.

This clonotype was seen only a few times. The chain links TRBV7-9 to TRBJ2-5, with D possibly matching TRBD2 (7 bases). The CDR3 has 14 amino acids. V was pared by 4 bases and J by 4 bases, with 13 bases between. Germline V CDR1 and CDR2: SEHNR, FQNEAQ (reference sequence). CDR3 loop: CASSSAGAGETQYF. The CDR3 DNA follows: TGTGCCAGCAGCTCGGCGGGGGCAGGAGAGACCCAGTACTTC.

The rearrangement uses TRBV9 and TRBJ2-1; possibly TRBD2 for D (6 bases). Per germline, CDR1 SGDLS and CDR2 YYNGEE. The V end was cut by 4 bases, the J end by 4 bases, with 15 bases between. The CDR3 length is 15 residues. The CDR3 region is CASSLEGTLYNEQFF. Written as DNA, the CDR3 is TGTGCCAGCAGCCTGGAGGGTACCCTTTACAATGAGCAGTTCTTC. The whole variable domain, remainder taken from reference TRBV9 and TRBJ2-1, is DSGVTQTPKHLITATGQRVTLRCSPRSGDLSVYWYQQSLDQGLQFLIQYYNGEERAKGNILERFSAQQFPDLHSELNLSSLELGDSALYFCASSLEGTLYNEQFFGPGTRLTVL.

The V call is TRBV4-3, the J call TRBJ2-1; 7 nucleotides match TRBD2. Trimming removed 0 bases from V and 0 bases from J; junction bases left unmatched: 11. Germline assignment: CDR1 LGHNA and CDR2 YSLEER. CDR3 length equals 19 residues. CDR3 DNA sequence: TGCGCCAGCAGCCAAGAGTTACTAGCGAGAGAAAGCTCCTACAATGAGCAGTTCTTC. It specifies CASSQELLARESSYNEQFF.

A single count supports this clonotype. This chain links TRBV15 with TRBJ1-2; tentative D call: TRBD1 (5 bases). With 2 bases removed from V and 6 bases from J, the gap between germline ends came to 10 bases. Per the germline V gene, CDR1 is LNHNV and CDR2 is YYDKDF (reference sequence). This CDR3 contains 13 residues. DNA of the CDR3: TGTGCCACCAGCAGACGGGAAGGGGATGGCTACACCTTC. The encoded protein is CATSRREGDGYTF.

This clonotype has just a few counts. DNA of the CDR3: TGTGCCAGCAGTTTCGGACTAGCGGGGGACTACGAGCAGTACTTC. It specifies CASSFGLAGDYEQYF. This chain links TRBV6-5 with TRBJ2-7; 13 bases line up with TRBD2. The germline gives CDR1 MNHEY, CDR2 SVGAGI. This CDR3 region has 15 residues. The V and J ends lost 4 bases and 3 bases, in that order; junction bases with no gene match: 3.

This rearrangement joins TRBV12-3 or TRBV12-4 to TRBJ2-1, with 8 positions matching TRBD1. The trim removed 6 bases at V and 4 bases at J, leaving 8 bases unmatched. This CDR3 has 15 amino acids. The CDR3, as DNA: TGTGCCAGCAGCCCCGGGACAGGAGTGTACAATGAGCAGTTCTTC. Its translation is CASSPGTGVYNEQFF.

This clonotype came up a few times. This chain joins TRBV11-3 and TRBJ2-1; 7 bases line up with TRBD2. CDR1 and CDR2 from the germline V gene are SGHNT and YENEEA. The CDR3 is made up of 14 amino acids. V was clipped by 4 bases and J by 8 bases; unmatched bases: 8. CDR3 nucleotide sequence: TGTGCCAGCAGCTCCTATCCAGCGGGATATGAGCAGTTCTTC. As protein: CASSSYPAGYEQFF. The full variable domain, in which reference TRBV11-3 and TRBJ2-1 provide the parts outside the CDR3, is EAGVVQSPRYKIIEKKQPVAFWCNPISGHNTLYWYLQNLGQGPELLIRYENEEAVDDSQLPKDRFSAERLKGVDSTLKIQPAELGDSAVYLCASSSYPAGYEQFFGPGTRLTVL.

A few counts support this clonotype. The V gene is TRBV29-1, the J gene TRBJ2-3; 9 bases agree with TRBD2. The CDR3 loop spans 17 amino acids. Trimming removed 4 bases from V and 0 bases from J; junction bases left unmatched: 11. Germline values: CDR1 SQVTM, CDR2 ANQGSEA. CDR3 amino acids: CSVAGLAHPISTDTQYF. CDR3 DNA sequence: TGCAGCGTTGCAGGACTAGCGCACCCTATAAGCACAGATACGCAGTATTTT.

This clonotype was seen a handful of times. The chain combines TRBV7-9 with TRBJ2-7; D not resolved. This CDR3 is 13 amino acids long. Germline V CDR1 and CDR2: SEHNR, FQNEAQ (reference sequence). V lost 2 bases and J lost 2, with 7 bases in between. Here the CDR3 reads CASSLPNTYEQYF. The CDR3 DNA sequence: TGTGCCAGCAGCTTACCAAACACCTACGAGCAGTACTTC. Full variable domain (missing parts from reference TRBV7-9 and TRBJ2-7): DTGVSQNPRHKITKRGQNVTFRCDPISEHNRLYWYRQTLGQGPEFLTYFQNEAQLEKSRLLSDRFSAERPKGSFSTLEIQRTEQGDSAMYLCASSLPNTYEQYFGPGTRLTVT.

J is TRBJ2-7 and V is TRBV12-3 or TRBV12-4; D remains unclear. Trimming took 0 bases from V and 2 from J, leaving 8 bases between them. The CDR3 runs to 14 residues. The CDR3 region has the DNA TGTGCCAGCAGTTTAGCGTTTAGGCCCTACGAGCAGTACTTC. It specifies CASSLAFRPYEQYF.

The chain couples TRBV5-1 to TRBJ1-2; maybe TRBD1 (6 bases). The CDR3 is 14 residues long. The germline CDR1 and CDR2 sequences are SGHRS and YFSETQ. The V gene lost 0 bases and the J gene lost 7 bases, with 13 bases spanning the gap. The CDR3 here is CASSLAQDSSGYTF. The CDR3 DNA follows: TGCGCCAGCAGCTTGGCCCAGGACAGTAGTGGCTACACCTTC.

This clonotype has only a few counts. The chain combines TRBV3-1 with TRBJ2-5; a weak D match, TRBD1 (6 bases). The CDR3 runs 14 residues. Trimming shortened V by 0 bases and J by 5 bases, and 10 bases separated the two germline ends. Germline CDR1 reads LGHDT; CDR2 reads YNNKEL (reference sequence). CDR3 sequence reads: CASSQEGGSETQYF. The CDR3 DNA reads TGTGCCAGCAGCCAAGAAGGGGGTTCGGAGACCCAGTACTTC.

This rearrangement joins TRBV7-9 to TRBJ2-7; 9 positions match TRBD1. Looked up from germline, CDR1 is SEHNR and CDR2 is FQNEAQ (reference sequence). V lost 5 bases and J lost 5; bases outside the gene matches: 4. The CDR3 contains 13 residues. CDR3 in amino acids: CASSQRQGDEQYF. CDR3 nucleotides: TGTGCCAGCAGCCAAAGACAGGGGGACGAGCAGTACTTC.

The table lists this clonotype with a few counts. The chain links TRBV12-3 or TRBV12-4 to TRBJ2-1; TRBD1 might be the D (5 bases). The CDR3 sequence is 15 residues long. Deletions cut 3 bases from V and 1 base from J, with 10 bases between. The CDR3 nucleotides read TGTGCCAGCAGTTTTGGGGCAGGATCCTACAATGAGCAGTTCTTC. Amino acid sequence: CASSFGAGSYNEQFF.

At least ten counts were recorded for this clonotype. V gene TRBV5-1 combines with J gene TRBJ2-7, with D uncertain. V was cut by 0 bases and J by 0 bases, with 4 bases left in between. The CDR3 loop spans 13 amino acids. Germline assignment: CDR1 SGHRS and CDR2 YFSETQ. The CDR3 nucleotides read TGCGCCAGCAGCTTGGGTAGCTCCTACGAGCAGTACTTC. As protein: CASSLGSSYEQYF. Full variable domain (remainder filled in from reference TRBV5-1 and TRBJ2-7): KAGVTQTPRYLIKTRGQQVTLSCSPISGHRSVSWYQQTPGQGLQFLFEYFSETQRNKGNFPGRFSGRQFSNSRSEMNVSTLELGDSALYLCASSLGSSYEQYFGPGTRLTVT.

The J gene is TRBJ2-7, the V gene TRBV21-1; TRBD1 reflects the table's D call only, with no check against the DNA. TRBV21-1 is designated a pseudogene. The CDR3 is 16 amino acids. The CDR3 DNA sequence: TGTGCCAGCAGCAAAGGGGGGGGCGATTCCTACTACGAGCAGTACTTC. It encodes CASSKGGGDSYYEQYF.

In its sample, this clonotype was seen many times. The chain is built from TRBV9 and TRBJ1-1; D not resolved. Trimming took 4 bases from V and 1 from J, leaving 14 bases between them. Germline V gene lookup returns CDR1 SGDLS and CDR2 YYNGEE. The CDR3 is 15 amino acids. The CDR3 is CASSPYSTPNTEAFF. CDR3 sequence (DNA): TGTGCCAGCAGCCCCTATTCAACGCCGAACACTGAAGCTTTCTTT. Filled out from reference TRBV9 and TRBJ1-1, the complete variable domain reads DSGVTQTPKHLITATGQRVTLRCSPRSGDLSVYWYQQSLDQGLQFLIQYYNGEERAKGNILERFSAQQFPDLHSELNLSSLELGDSALYFCASSPYSTPNTEAFFGQGTRLTVV.